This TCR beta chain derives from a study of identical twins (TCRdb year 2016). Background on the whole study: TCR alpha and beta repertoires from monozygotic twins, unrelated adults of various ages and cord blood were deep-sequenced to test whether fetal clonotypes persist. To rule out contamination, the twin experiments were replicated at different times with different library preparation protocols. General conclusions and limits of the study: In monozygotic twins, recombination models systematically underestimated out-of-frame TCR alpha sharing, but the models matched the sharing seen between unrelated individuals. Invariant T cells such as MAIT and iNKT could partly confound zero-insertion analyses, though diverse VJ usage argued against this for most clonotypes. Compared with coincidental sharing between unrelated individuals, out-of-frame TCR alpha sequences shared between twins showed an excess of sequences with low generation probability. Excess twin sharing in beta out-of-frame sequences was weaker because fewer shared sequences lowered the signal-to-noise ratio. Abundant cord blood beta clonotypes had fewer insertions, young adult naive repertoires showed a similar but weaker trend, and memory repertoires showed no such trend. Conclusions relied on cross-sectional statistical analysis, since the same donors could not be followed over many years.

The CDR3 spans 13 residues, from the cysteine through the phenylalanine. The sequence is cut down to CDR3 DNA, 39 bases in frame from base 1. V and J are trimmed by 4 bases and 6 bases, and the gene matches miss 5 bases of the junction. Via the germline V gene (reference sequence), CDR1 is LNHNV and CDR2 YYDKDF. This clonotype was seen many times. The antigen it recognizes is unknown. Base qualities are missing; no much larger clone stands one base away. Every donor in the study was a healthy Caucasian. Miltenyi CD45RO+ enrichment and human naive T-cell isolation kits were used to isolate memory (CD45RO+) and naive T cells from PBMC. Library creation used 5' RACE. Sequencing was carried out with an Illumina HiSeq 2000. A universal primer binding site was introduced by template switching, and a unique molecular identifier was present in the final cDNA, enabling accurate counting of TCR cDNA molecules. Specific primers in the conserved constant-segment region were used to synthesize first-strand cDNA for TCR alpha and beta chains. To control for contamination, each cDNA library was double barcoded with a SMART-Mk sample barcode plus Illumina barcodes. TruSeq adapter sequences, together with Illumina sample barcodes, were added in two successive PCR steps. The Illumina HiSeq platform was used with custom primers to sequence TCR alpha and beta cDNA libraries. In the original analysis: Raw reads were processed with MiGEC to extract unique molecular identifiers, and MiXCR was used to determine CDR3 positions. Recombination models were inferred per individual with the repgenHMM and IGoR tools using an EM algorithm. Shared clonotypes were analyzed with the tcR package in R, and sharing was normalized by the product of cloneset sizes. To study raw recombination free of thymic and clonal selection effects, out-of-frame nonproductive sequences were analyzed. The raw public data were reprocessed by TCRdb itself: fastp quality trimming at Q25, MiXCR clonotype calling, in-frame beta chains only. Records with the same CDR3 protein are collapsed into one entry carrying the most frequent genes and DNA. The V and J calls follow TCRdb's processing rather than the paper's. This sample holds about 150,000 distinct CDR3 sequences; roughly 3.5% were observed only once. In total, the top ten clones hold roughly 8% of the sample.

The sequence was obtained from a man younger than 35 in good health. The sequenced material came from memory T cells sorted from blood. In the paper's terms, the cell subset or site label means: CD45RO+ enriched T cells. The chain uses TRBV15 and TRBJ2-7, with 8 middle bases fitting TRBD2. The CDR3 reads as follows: CATSIGSGSEQYF. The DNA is TGTGCCACCAGCATAGGGAGCGGGAGCGAGCAGTACTTC.